This T cell receptor (beta chain) was sequenced for a study of cytomegalovirus exposure and HLA in healthy donors. Study-level points and caveats: TCR beta chain V- and J-gene trimming was linked, in a later analysis, to a missense variant in DCLRE1C. Researchers catalogued about 150 TCR beta chains as cytomegalovirus-associated.

The study ran its PCR with 60 Vbeta and 13 Jbeta primers. Data came from immunoSEQ multiplex PCR; TCRdb stores just in-frame clones and leaves some out. Seen here are approximately 170,000 clones, 62% observed once, and the top ten hold just under 3%. Worth noting for this clone: Its antigen is unidentified.

Input material: PBMCs. This clonotype was sampled from a man in his forties in good health and CMV-seronegative.

The chain's CDR3 is CASSQETVHYGYTF. The CDR3 region has the DNA TGTGCCAGCAGTCAAGAGACAGTGCACTATGGCTACACCTTC. The chain recombines TRBV6-1 with TRBJ1-2, with D perhaps TRBD1 (5 bases). Looked up from germline, CDR1 is MNHNS and CDR2 is SASEGT. This CDR3 spans 14 amino acids. V gave up 5 bases and J gave up 3 bases, with 13 bases separating them.